This T cell receptor beta chain was identified in a study of blood T cell repertoires in COVID-19 (dated by TCRdb to about 2020). Regarding the complete study: Samples from collaborators originated in the United States, Italy and Spain and spanned both the acute and convalescent phases of COVID-19. The material from the prospective study consisted of cDNA or gDNA derived from T cells, B-cell-depleted T cells, or PBMCs. The dataset comprised deeply sampled blood TCRbeta repertoires from subjects exposed to, actively infected with, or recovered from COVID-19. The repertoires were made available in a free public database intended to serve as a resource for research on the immune response to SARS-CoV-2. Samples came from the ongoing ImmuneRACE study (first 160 participants) plus 1,254 subjects from 6 global collaborators. The sample metadata nearly always contained a de-identified subject ID, COVID-19 status, age in years and sex. Where HLA class I and class II types were available, the types were taken from metadata supplied by the sample provider, not from assay-based typing. Study-level results and caveats: How much clinical and demographic metadata was included differed by source and by participant, and the metadata was provided uncurated.

V and J are trimmed by 4 bases and 6 bases, and the gene matches miss 8 bases of the junction. The CDR3 holds 14 amino acids from the cysteine to the phenylalanine. Only the CDR3 region is kept as DNA, spanning 42 bases read in frame from base 1. Sequences GTSNPN (CDR1) and SVGIG (CDR2) are obtained from the germline V gene (reference sequence). The collaborating institutions used their own protocols to collect whole blood in K2EDTA tubes. For TCRbeta analysis, collaborator samples were shipped as frozen whole blood, as isolated PBMCs, or as DNA extracted from either sample type. Notes on this clone: What this receptor recognizes is not known. No much larger clonotype is one base removed from it; base qualities were not supplied.

TCRbeta CDR3 regions were amplified from genomic DNA by means of the immunoSEQ Assay, a bias-controlled multiplex PCR. Per the original workflow: The number of nucleated cells in each sample was estimated by amplification of reference gene primers within the assay. To quantify the absolute abundance of each unique TCRbeta CDR3 rearrangement, sequence reads were collapsed and filtered. For each sample, productive Simpson clonality was calculated as the square root of Simpson's diversity index across productive rearrangements. What TCRdb holds here is the immuneACCESS table cut down to in-frame rearrangements. Part of the clones is not present; checked against another copy, under half of the missing clones reflect an unresolved V gene, and the others are unexplained. The V and J calls and the clone size are those of that table, but D and trimming were determined from the DNA. The sample includes over 200,000 clones, with 83% observed a single time. The ten largest clones represent 2.5% of the sample.

The sequence was obtained from a woman in her forties with active or convalescent COVID-19. The sample was peripheral blood. The V gene is TRBV30 and the J gene is TRBJ2-1, with 8 bases matching TRBD1. The CDR3 here reads CAWTRDRLRNEQFF. Read as DNA, the sequence is TGTGCCTGGACCCGGGACAGGCTTCGCAATGAGCAGTTCTTC.